The rows below give T cell receptor beta chains drawn from one sample of a study of response to subunit inactivated influenza vaccine. TCRdb called the RT-PCR reads again in MiXCR, with one record for every CDR3 protein. The sample lists about 780,000 distinct CDR3 sequences; around 18% were seen once. This specimen was PBMCs from blood, taken 5 days after vaccination. These receptors were taken from a man in his fifties or sixties who received an inactivated influenza vaccine. Both conserved end residues are part of each CDR3. A D gene is named only where the DNA matches it firmly. Size is stated for part of the rows, as once, few or many counts, or as a class when the clone is expanded.

TRBV6-2/TRBV6-3	NA	NA	TRBJ1-4	TGTGCCAGCGGATTAAAAGAAAAACTGTTTTTT	CASGLKEKLFF
TRBV2	TRBD1	few	TRBJ1-5	TGTGCCAGCAGCGCCGAGGCGGGACAGGGCACCCAGCCCCAGCATTTT	CASSAEAGQGTQPQHF
TRBV7-2	TRBD2	NA	TRBJ2-1	TGTGCCAGCAGCTTAAGTCTGGGAGGGGAGCAGTTCTTC	CASSLSLGGEQFF
TRBV7-9	NA	NA	TRBJ2-1	TGTGCCAGCAGCTCAGACTGGACTGAGCAGTTCTTC	CASSSDWTEQFF
TRBV5-5	NA	few	TRBJ2-7	TGTGCCAGCAGCTTCCGGGACACCTACGAGCAGTACTTC	CASSFRDTYEQYF
TRBV5-5	TRBD1	few	TRBJ2-1	TGTGCCAGCTTACCCTACAGGGGAGCCTACAATGAGCAGTTCTTC	CASLPYRGAYNEQFF
TRBV7-9	NA	few	TRBJ2-1	TGTGCCAGAAGCTTCCAGGCCTTCTACAATGAGCAGTTCTTC	CARSFQAFYNEQFF
TRBV6-1	TRBD2	few	TRBJ2-7	TGTGCCAGCAGTCAACCTAGTAGCGGGAGAATCTACGAGCAGTACTTC	CASSQPSSGRIYEQYF
TRBV20-1	NA	NA	TRBJ1-1	TGCAGTGCTACTCTAGAAGGCAGGGGCCCCGCTTTCTTT	CSATLEGRGPAFF
TRBV7-9	TRBD2	NA	TRBJ2-3	TGTGCCAGCAGCTTAGCGTTGCGGGAGGGCACAGATACGCAGTATTTT	CASSLALREGTDTQYF
TRBV5-1	TRBD2	few	TRBJ2-5	TGCGCCAGCAGCCCCTTGGGACTAGAGCGGCAAGAGACCCAGTACTTC	CASSPLGLERQETQYF
TRBV29-1	NA	many	TRBJ2-7	TGCAGCGTTGGGGGGGCCTACGAGCAGTACTTC	CSVGGAYEQYF
TRBV5-1	NA	few	TRBJ2-5	TGCGCCAGCAGCTTGGGTATTGGTTACAGCCAAGAGACCCAGTACTTC	CASSLGIGYSQETQYF
TRBV5-5	NA	few	TRBJ1-1	TGTGCCAGCAGCTTGTACAGGAGTTTGAACACTGAAGCTTTCTTT	CASSLYRSLNTEAFF
TRBV11-3	TRBD1	few	TRBJ2-2	TGTGCCAGCGGGACAGGGAACACCGGGGAGCTGTTTTTT	CASGTGNTGELFF
TRBV29-1	NA	many	TRBJ1-1	TGCAGCGTCCGTAAGGACCTGAACACTGAAGCTTTCTTT	CSVRKDLNTEAFF
TRBV12-3/TRBV12-4	NA	few	TRBJ2-3	TGTGCCAGCAGTTTAGGGCTAGCAGCCGGCACAGATACGCAGTATTTT	CASSLGLAAGTDTQYF
TRBV6-5	TRBD2	NA	TRBJ2-1	TGTGCCAGCAGTTACTGGCGGGGGGGGTCCAATGAGCAGTTCTTC	CASSYWRGGSNEQFF
TRBV28	TRBD2	once	TRBJ2-5	TGTGCCACCAGGTTTAGCCGGACTAGCGGGGACCAAGAGACCCAGTACTTC	CATRFSRTSGDQETQYF
TRBV7-3	TRBD2	few	TRBJ2-2	TGTGCCAGCAGCTGGGGACTAGCGGGAGGGCCGGACACCGGGGAGCTGTTTTTT	CASSWGLAGGPDTGELFF
TRBV3-1	NA	NA	TRBJ1-2	TGTGCCAGCAGCCAAGCAGGGGCAGGGTCTGGGACTGGCTACACCTTC	CASSQAGAGSGTGYTF
TRBV5-1	NA	NA	TRBJ1-6	TGCGCCAGCACCCCCGGCGCGCAGACCTATAATTCACCCCTCCACTTT	CASTPGAQTYNSPLHF
TRBV5-1	TRBD2	NA	TRBJ2-3	TGCGCCAGCAGCCGGACTAGCGGGGGGGAAACAGATACGCAGTATTTT	CASSRTSGGETDTQYF
TRBV30	NA	few	TRBJ2-7	TGTGCCTGGACCAGTAGGGTCCGACTGGAAACCTACGAGCAGTACTTC	CAWTSRVRLETYEQYF
TRBV24-1	TRBD2	NA	TRBJ2-1	TGTGCCACCAGTAACCGGGAGGCCTACAATGAGCAGTTCTTC	CATSNREAYNEQFF
TRBV15	TRBD1	NA	TRBJ2-1	TGTGCCACCAGCAGATCCCGGACAGGGTATTGGGAGCAGTTCTTC	CATSRSRTGYWEQFF
TRBV5-1	TRBD1	NA	TRBJ1-1	TGCGCCAGCAGCTTCCAGACAGGGGCTGCGAACACTGAAGCTTTCTTT	CASSFQTGAANTEAFF
TRBV24-1	NA	many	TRBJ2-7	TGTGCCACCGGTACCCCCTACGAGCAGTACTTC	CATGTPYEQYF
TRBV12-3/TRBV12-4	NA	NA	TRBJ2-5	TGTGCCAGCAGCTTACAGGGATCTTACGAGACCCAGTACTTC	CASSLQGSYETQYF
TRBV6-2/TRBV6-3	NA	NA	TRBJ2-7	TGTGCCACCGGGGACGTCTACGAGCAGTACTTC	CATGDVYEQYF
TRBV7-2	NA	few	TRBJ2-3	TGTGCCAGCAGCCAAAGGAGGGCAGATACGCAGTATTTT	CASSQRRADTQYF
TRBV7-9	TRBD2	NA	TRBJ2-1	TGTGCCAGCAGCCCGCGACTAGCGGGGAGATACAATGAGCAGTTCTTC	CASSPRLAGRYNEQFF
TRBV27	TRBD2	few	TRBJ2-1	TGTGCCACCGGAGCGGGAGGGCCGTTAAATGAGCAGTTCTTC	CATGAGGPLNEQFF
TRBV11-2	TRBD1	few	TRBJ2-7	TGTGCCAGCAGCTTAGCTGACAGGGATTCCTACGAGCAGTACTTC	CASSLADRDSYEQYF
TRBV29-1	NA	many	TRBJ2-1	TGCAGCGTGGCAGGGGGACTAACCTACAATGAGCAGTTCTTC	CSVAGGLTYNEQFF
TRBV12-3/TRBV12-4	NA	many	TRBJ2-1	TGTGCCAGCAGTCTCGGACAGCCCAATGAGCAGTTCTTC	CASSLGQPNEQFF
TRBV10-3	TRBD2	NA	TRBJ2-3	TGTGCCATCAGTGAGTACAGCGGGGGCACAGATACGCAGTATTTT	CAISEYSGGTDTQYF
TRBV9	TRBD1	NA	TRBJ1-4	TGTGCCAGCAGCCGCGTGGGACAGAGAAATGAAAAACTGTTTTTT	CASSRVGQRNEKLFF
TRBV12-3/TRBV12-4	TRBD2	NA	TRBJ2-1	TGTGCCAGCAGTTTAGGACCTAGCGGGGACAATGAGCAGTTCTTC	CASSLGPSGDNEQFF
TRBV3-1	NA	few	TRBJ2-5	TGTGCCAGCAGCCAAGAGGCCAGGGATTCAGAGACCCAGTACTTC	CASSQEARDSETQYF
TRBV5-1	TRBD1	few	TRBJ2-1	TGCGCCAGCAGCGCCGGGACAGAATACAATGAGCAGTTCTTC	CASSAGTEYNEQFF